A single sample is the source of the 14 T cell receptor beta chains below, sequenced in a study of early T cells in non-severe SARS-CoV-2 infection. TCRdb redid the calling of the 5' RACE reads with MiXCR, one entry per CDR3 protein. The table records about 77,000 distinct CDR3 sequences, 10% to 15% of them present only once. Source: whole blood, taken at baseline. The receptors were gathered from an adult who was a healthcare worker with PCR-confirmed SARS-CoV-2 infection or an uninfected control (not recorded which). The donor label of this sample is uncertain.

Many counts were recorded for this clonotype. V is TRBV12-3 or TRBV12-4 and J is TRBJ2-6; 8 bases map to TRBD1. Trimming at V came to 5 bases and at J to 1 base, leaving 1 base not matched to a gene. The CDR3 loop spans 15 amino acids. The CDR3 region is CASSRTGSGANVLTF. DNA for the CDR3: TGTGCCAGCAGTCGGACAGGGTCTGGGGCCAACGTCCTGACTTTC.

J is TRBJ1-5 and V is TRBV2; D is possibly TRBD1 (5 bases). CDR3 length equals 14 residues. The germline V and J ends were trimmed by 2 bases and 2 bases, with 7 bases remaining between them. Germline V CDR1 and CDR2: SNHLY, FYNNEI. The CDR3 sequence: CASSERGGNQPQHF. CDR3 in DNA: TGTGCCAGCAGTGAAAGAGGGGGCAATCAGCCCCAGCATTTT.

This clonotype was detected ten times or more. The chain recombines TRBV20-1 with TRBJ2-5; 11 positions match TRBD2. Germline V gene sequence: CDR1 DFQATT, CDR2 SNEGSKA (reference sequence). The CDR3 contains 16 residues. V was clipped by 6 bases and J by 5 bases; unmatched bases: 14. Written as DNA, the CDR3 is TGCAGTGCGGGGGGGGCACTAGCGGGAGATCAGGAGACCCAGTACTTC. Translation: CSAGGALAGDQETQYF.

The chain employs TRBV7-2 and TRBJ1-5, with D possibly TRBD1 on 5 matching bases. The V end lost 1 base, the J end lost 6 bases, and 13 bases lay between the germline ends. This CDR3 is 15 amino acids long. CDR1 and CDR2 from the germline V gene are SGHTA and FQGNSA. The CDR3, as DNA: TGTGCCAGCAGCTTAGACGGTCGAGGGACTCAGCCCCAGCATTTT. Protein: CASSLDGRGTQPQHF.

The chain carries TRBV2 and TRBJ1-6; tentatively, D is TRBD1 (5 bases). The germline gives CDR1 SNHLY, CDR2 FYNNEI. Trimming cost V 6 bases and J 8 bases, with 17 bases left between them. The CDR3 length is 15 residues. Written as DNA, the CDR3 is TGTGCCAGCAGCCTCCAGCAGGGATCGGATTCACCCCTCCACTTT. As protein: CASSLQQGSDSPLHF.

This rearrangement joins TRBV15 to TRBJ1-6, with D uncertain. Between the trimmed V and J ends, which lost 6 bases and 10 bases, there was a span of 10 bases. The length of the CDR3 is 12 residues. CDR1 and CDR2 (germline): LNHNV, YYDKDF (reference sequence). The CDR3 sequence is CATRGFGSPLHF. As DNA, the CDR3 is TGTGCCACCAGGGGCTTTGGGTCACCCCTCCACTTT. Together with reference TRBV15 and TRBJ1-6, the CDR3 gives the full variable domain: DAMVIQNPRYQVTQFGKPVTLSCSQTLNHNVMYWYQQKSSQAPKLLFHYYDKDFNNEADTPDNFQSRRPNTSFCFLDIRSPGLGDTAMYLCATRGFGSPLHFGNGTRLTVT.

The chain uses TRBV4-1 and TRBJ2-6; a possible D gene is TRBD2 (6 bases). Germline CDR1 MGHRA, CDR2 YSYEKL. Trimming cost V 0 bases and J 2 bases, with 11 bases left between them. This CDR3 is built from 17 residues. The CDR3 region is CASSQDLRGTGANVLTF. CDR3 DNA: TGCGCCAGCAGCCAAGATCTGCGGGGCACTGGGGCCAACGTCCTGACTTTC.

In this sample, this clonotype turned up many times. This chain uses TRBV10-2 with TRBJ1-5; D unclear. Trimming took 2 bases from V and 3 from J, leaving 5 bases between them. CDR3 size: 13 residues. Germline V gene lookup returns CDR1 WSHSY and CDR2 SAAADI. The CDR3 reads CASSEGINQPQHF. The CDR3 DNA follows: TGCGCCAGCAGTGAGGGAATCAATCAGCCCCAGCATTTT.

This clonotype has just a few counts. The chain links TRBV27 to TRBJ2-1; no clear D gene. The CDR3 covers 11 residues. Per germline, CDR1 MNHEY and CDR2 SMNVEV (reference sequence). Trimming pared 4 bases from V and 13 bases from J, leaving 11 bases between. CDR3 DNA sequence: TGTGCCAGCAGTTCCGGCGAAGTACAGTTCTTC. Amino acids: CASSSGEVQFF.

A few counts support this clonotype. The chain combines TRBV9 with TRBJ2-5; D not resolved. The V and J ends lost 4 bases and 8 bases respectively, with 33 bases between them. The germline CDR1 and CDR2 sequences are SGDLS and YYNGEE. The CDR3 extends over 19 amino acids. The CDR3 coding sequence is TGTGCCAGCAGCACTTCTCCCCGGGTACGCAGTCCCCTCTTTAAAACCCAGTACTTC. Translating it yields CASSTSPRVRSPLFKTQYF.

This clonotype has a handful of counts. The chain couples TRBV11-2 to TRBJ2-3, with D possibly TRBD2 on 7 matching bases. The V gene lost 4 bases and the J gene lost 5 bases, with 19 bases spanning the gap. Per germline, CDR1 SGHAT and CDR2 FQNNGV. CDR3 length: 16 amino acids. The CDR3: CASSSPFAGAEDTQYF. In DNA form, the CDR3 reads TGTGCCAGCAGCTCTCCCTTCGCGGGGGCGGAAGATACGCAGTATTTT.

A few counts support this clonotype. The J gene is TRBJ2-1, the V gene TRBV11-2, with 12 nucleotides matching TRBD2. Trimming at V came to 1 base and at J to 7 bases, leaving 5 bases not matched to a gene. The CDR3 is 16 residues long. Germline V gene lookup returns CDR1 SGHAT and CDR2 FQNNGV. CDR3 sequence reads: CASSLGSSGGANEQFF. CDR3 in DNA: TGTGCCAGCAGCTTAGGCTCTAGCGGGGGGGCAAATGAGCAGTTCTTC. The whole variable domain, filled in from reference TRBV11-2 and TRBJ2-1, reads EAGVAQSPRYKIIEKRQSVAFWCNPISGHATLYWYQQILGQGPKLLIQFQNNGVVDDSQLPKDRFSAERLKGVDSTLKIQPAKLEDSAVYLCASSLGSSGGANEQFFGPGTRLTVL.

The CDR3 sequence is CASSPRGGGTGELFF. The CDR3 DNA reads as TGTGCCAGCAGTCCCCGGGGGGGAGGGACCGGGGAGCTGTTTTTT. The V gene is TRBV6-5, the J gene TRBJ2-2; 8 nucleotides align to TRBD2. The trim removed 5 bases at V and 5 bases at J, leaving 7 bases unmatched. Germline loops: CDR1 MNHEY, CDR2 SVGAGI. The CDR3 covers 15 residues.

This clonotype came up a few times. J is TRBJ1-2 and V is TRBV29-1, with TRBD1 as a possible D gene (6 bases). This CDR3 region has 16 residues. V dropped 4 bases and J dropped 7 bases, with 25 bases sitting between them. CDR1 is SQVTM, CDR2 ANQGSEA, per germline. Here the CDR3 DNA reads TGCAGCGTTGTCCGCCCTGCCGGGGGCCCGGGCAGTGGCTACACCTTC. This translates into CSVVRPAGGPGSGYTF.